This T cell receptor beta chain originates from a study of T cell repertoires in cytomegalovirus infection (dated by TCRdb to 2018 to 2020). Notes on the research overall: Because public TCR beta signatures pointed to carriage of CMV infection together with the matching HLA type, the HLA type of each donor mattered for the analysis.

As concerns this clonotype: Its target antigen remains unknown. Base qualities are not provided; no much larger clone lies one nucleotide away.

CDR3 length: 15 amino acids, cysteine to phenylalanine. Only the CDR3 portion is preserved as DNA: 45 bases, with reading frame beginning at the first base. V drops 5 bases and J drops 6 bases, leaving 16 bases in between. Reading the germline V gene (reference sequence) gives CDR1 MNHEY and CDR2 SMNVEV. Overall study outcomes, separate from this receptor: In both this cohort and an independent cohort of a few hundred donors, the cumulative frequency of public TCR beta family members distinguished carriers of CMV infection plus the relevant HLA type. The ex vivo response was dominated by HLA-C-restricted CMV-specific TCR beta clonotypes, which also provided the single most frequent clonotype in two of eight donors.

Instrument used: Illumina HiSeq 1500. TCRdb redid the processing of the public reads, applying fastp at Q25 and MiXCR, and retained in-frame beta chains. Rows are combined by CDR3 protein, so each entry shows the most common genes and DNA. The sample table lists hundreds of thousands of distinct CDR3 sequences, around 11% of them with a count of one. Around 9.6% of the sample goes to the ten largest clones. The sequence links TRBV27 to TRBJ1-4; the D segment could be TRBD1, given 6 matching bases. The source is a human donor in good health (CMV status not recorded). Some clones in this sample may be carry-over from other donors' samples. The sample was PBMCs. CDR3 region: CASSRGRGGDEKLFF. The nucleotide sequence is TGTGCCAGCAGTAGAGGGAGAGGGGGGGATGAAAAACTGTTTTTT.